These 21 T cell receptor beta chains came from one sample sequenced in a study of T cell changes during pregnancy in multiple sclerosis. Only in-frame clones appear in the TCRdb table, and some are missing; sequencing was by immunoSEQ multiplex PCR. The sample consists of tens of thousands of clones, about 93% of them appearing once. Sequencing was performed on CD8+ T cells from peripheral blood mononuclear cells, taken in the second trimester of pregnancy. These receptor sequences come from a female donor with multiple sclerosis, enrolled in a pregnancy study.

The CDR3 loop is CASSVGVRGEQYF. CDR3 coding DNA: TGCGCCAGCAGTGTTGGCGTCCGGGGGGAGCAGTACTTC. J is TRBJ2-7 and V is TRBV10-2, with D possibly being TRBD2 (6 bases). Germline CDR1 and CDR2: WSHSY and SAAADI. Trimming pared 4 bases from V and 7 bases from J, leaving 14 bases between. CDR3 size: 13 residues.

This chain uses TRBV7-9 with TRBJ2-1; a possible D gene is TRBD2 (6 bases). V gave up 2 bases and J gave up 7 bases, with 12 bases separating them. The CDR3 spans 14 residues. Germline CDR1 and CDR2: SEHNR and FQNEAQ (reference sequence). DNA for the CDR3: TGTGCCAGCAGCTTACTCGCAGGGAGGAATGAGCAGTTCTTC. Its protein is CASSLLAGRNEQFF.

J is TRBJ2-1 and V is TRBV7-9; perhaps TRBD1 as D (5 bases). The CDR3 spans 15 residues. The germline V and J ends were trimmed by 2 bases and 3 bases, with 11 bases remaining between them. CDR1 is SEHNR, CDR2 FQNEAQ, per germline (reference sequence). The CDR3 DNA follows: TGTGCCAGCAGCTTAAGGCAGGGTAGCTACAATGAGCAGTTCTTC. Protein: CASSLRQGSYNEQFF.

The chain joins TRBV7-9 to TRBJ2-1, with D possibly being TRBD2 (6 bases). This CDR3 is built from 16 residues. The V gene's germline CDR1 is SEHNR and CDR2 FQNEAQ (reference sequence). V lost 5 bases and J 2 bases, leaving 16 bases between the germline ends. The DNA for the CDR3 is TGTGCCAGCAGCGTGCCTTTAGCGGAAACCTACAATGAGCAGTTCTTC. It encodes CASSVPLAETYNEQFF.

The chain joins TRBV7-9 to TRBJ1-2; a possible D gene is TRBD1 (6 bases). CDR1 is SEHNR, CDR2 FQNEAQ, per germline (reference sequence). V lost 3 bases, J lost 4 bases, and 12 bases lay in between. The CDR3 contains 14 residues. The CDR3 loop reads CASSLVEGGYGYTF. CDR3 nucleotide sequence: TGTGCCAGCAGCTTGGTGGAAGGGGGCTATGGCTACACCTTC.

This chain links TRBV30 with TRBJ2-7; TRBD1 aligns across 11 bases. Unmatched junction bases numbered 3, after V lost 5 bases and J lost 0 bases. Germline V gene data show CDR1 as GTSNPN and CDR2 as SVGIG (reference sequence). There are 14 residues in the CDR3. The CDR3: CAWQGQGGSYEQYF. The DNA of the CDR3 is TGTGCCTGGCAGGGACAGGGGGGCTCCTACGAGCAGTACTTC.

The chain carries TRBV4-2 and TRBJ2-1; 8 bases are a match to TRBD1. Germline V lookup: CDR1 LGHNA, CDR2 YNFKEQ. Trimming removed 2 bases from V and 8 bases from J; junction bases left unmatched: 5. The CDR3 spans 14 residues. The CDR3 region is CASSQRTGLDEQFF. Written as DNA, the CDR3 is TGTGCCAGCAGCCAAAGGACAGGGTTGGATGAGCAGTTCTTC.

V and J are TRBV7-2 and TRBJ2-2; D might be TRBD1 (6 bases). Trimming cost V 4 bases and J 3 bases, with 12 bases left between them. CDR1 and CDR2 from the germline V gene are SGHTA and FQGNSA. The CDR3 has 15 amino acids. CDR3 loop: CASSSLGHYTGELFF. CDR3 sequence (DNA): TGTGCCAGCAGCTCGTTGGGACACTACACCGGGGAGCTGTTTTTT.

The chain employs TRBV4-1 and TRBJ2-7, with a possible D match to TRBD2 (6 bases). Germline loops: CDR1 MGHRA, CDR2 YSYEKL. This CDR3 has 14 residues. Trimming took 6 bases from V and 3 from J, leaving 15 bases between them. This CDR3 reads CASSFGREGYEQYF. The CDR3 DNA is TGCGCCAGCAGTTTCGGGAGAGAGGGCTACGAGCAGTACTTC.

The CDR3 loop is CASSQTANYGYTF. The CDR3 DNA follows: TGTGCCAGCAGCCAGACAGCAAACTATGGCTACACCTTC. This rearrangement joins TRBV11-2 to TRBJ1-2; the D gene is possibly TRBD1 (5 bases). The V and J ends lost 5 bases and 2 bases respectively, with 9 bases between them. Germline-derived CDR1 and CDR2 are SGHAT and FQNNGV. The CDR3 contains 13 residues.

The V gene is TRBV28, the J gene TRBJ1-1; D is possibly TRBD1 (5 bases). Per the germline V gene, CDR1 is MDHEN and CDR2 is SYDVKM. With 4 bases removed from V and 4 bases from J, the gap between germline ends came to 16 bases. The CDR3 runs 15 residues. CDR3: CASSSHRQGVTEAFF. The CDR3 DNA follows: TGTGCCAGCAGTTCCCATCGGCAGGGTGTCACTGAAGCTTTCTTT.

This clone has just one count. The chain uses TRBV27 and TRBJ1-1; tentative D call: TRBD1 (6 bases). Trimming shortened V by 6 bases and J by 0 bases, and 11 bases separated the two germline ends. The V gene's germline CDR1 is MNHEY and CDR2 SMNVEV (reference sequence). The length of the CDR3 is 14 residues. DNA for the CDR3: TGTGCCAGCAGAAAGGGGGAAATGAACACTGAAGCTTTCTTT. Its translation is CASRKGEMNTEAFF.

This clone was counted a single time. The rearrangement joins TRBV5-1 to TRBJ1-1; 8 positions agree with TRBD1. V lost 4 bases and J lost 4; bases outside the gene matches: 6. This CDR3 has 14 amino acids. Germline CDR1 and CDR2: SGHRS and YFSETQ. CDR3 residues: CASSLTGGATEAFF. Here the CDR3 DNA reads TGCGCCAGCAGCCTTACAGGGGGGGCCACTGAAGCTTTCTTT.

The chain links TRBV6-1 to TRBJ1-3; D is uncertain. This CDR3 comprises 13 residues. The germline gives CDR1 MNHNS, CDR2 SASEGT. Between the trimmed V and J ends, which lost 6 bases and 12 bases, there was a span of 18 bases. CDR3 region: CASRQTRAGSIYF. The CDR3 DNA follows: TGTGCCAGCAGACAAACTAGAGCGGGGAGCATATATTTT.

The chain joins TRBV4-1 to TRBJ2-7; D is ambiguous. Germline CDR1 MGHRA, CDR2 YSYEKL. This CDR3 is 14 amino acids long. Trimming took 6 bases from V and 1 from J, leaving 13 bases between them. The CDR3 is CASSDPTHSYEQYF. Written as DNA, the CDR3 is TGCGCCAGCAGTGACCCGACACATTCCTACGAGCAGTACTTC.

The V call is TRBV6-1, the J call TRBJ1-2, with TRBD1 as a possible D gene (6 bases). The CDR3 has 14 residues. Germline V gene data show CDR1 as MNHNS and CDR2 as SASEGT. With 8 bases removed from V and 5 bases from J, the gap between germline ends came to 18 bases. CDR3 bases: TGTGCCAGCGAGGAGGGGGGGCATGGGTATGGCTACACCTTC. This gives the protein CASEEGGHGYGYTF.

This chain links TRBV15 with TRBJ1-4; 10 nucleotides align to TRBD1. The V segment lost 1 base and the J segment 6 bases; nucleotides outside the gene matches: 5. Germline CDR1 is LNHNV and CDR2 is YYDKDF (reference sequence). The CDR3 is 16 amino acids. The chain's CDR3 is CATSRATTGGDEKLFF. The CDR3 bases are TGTGCCACCAGCAGAGCCACGACAGGGGGCGATGAAAAACTGTTTTTT.

This clone was seen only once. V and J are TRBV11-3 and TRBJ2-5; the match to TRBD1 covers 7 bases. Trimming at V came to 4 bases and at J to 2 bases, leaving 10 bases not matched to a gene. Germline assignment: CDR1 SGHNT and CDR2 YENEEA. The CDR3 has 16 residues. In DNA, the CDR3 is TGTGCCAGCAGCTCCCGGACAGGAGAAATGCAAGAGACCCAGTACTTC. Encoded protein: CASSSRTGEMQETQYF. The entire variable domain, with the rest obtained from reference TRBV11-3 and TRBJ2-5, is as follows: EAGVVQSPRYKIIEKKQPVAFWCNPISGHNTLYWYLQNLGQGPELLIRYENEEAVDDSQLPKDRFSAERLKGVDSTLKIQPAELGDSAVYLCASSSRTGEMQETQYFGPGTRLLVL.

The rearrangement uses TRBV4-1 and TRBJ2-3, with 8 bases identical to TRBD2. Germline values: CDR1 MGHRA, CDR2 YSYEKL. The CDR3 is made up of 16 amino acids. Trimming cost V 0 bases and J 5 bases; bases outside gene matches: 7. For the CDR3, the DNA is TGCGCCAGCAGCCAAGATCAGGGAACTAGCGGAGATACGCAGTATTTT. Translating it yields CASSQDQGTSGDTQYF.

This clone was detected once. The chain joins TRBV7-6 to TRBJ2-1; TRBD2 is a possible D gene (6 bases). Germline assignment: CDR1 SGHVS and CDR2 FNYEAQ. The germline V and J ends were trimmed by 1 base and 0 bases, with 10 bases remaining between them. CDR3 length equals 16 residues. The CDR3 is CASSLVGEASYNEQFF. DNA for the CDR3: TGTGCCAGCAGCTTAGTCGGGGAGGCCTCCTACAATGAGCAGTTCTTC.

The chain carries TRBV5-4 and TRBJ2-2, with 13 bases identical to TRBD2. The CDR3 totals 17 residues. V shed 0 bases and J 7 bases; nucleotides not matched to a gene: 6. Germline V gene lookup returns CDR1 SGHNT and CDR2 YYREEE (reference sequence). The CDR3 bases are TGTGCCAGCAGCTTGGCCGAAGGACTAGCGGGAGTCGGGGAGCTGTTTTTT. Protein sequence: CASSLAEGLAGVGELFF. Looking up the rest from reference TRBV5-4 and TRBJ2-2 gives the full variable domain: ETGVTQSPTHLIKTRGQQVTLRCSSQSGHNTVSWYQQALGQGPQFIFQYYREEENGRGNFPPRFSGLQFPNYSSELNVNALELDDSALYLCASSLAEGLAGVGELFFGEGSRLTVL.